These 15 T cell receptor beta chains were sequenced from one sample in a study of blood T cell repertoires in COVID-19. TCRdb keeps only in-frame clones here, not all; method: immunoSEQ multiplex PCR. The sample shows fewer than 200,000 clones, around 74% of them seen only once. Sequencing input: peripheral blood. These receptors originate from an elderly woman with acute or convalescent COVID-19.

This chain connects TRBV7-8 to TRBJ2-7, with 7 bases fitting TRBD1. The CDR3 has 16 residues. Unmatched junction bases numbered 8, after V lost 3 bases and J lost 0 bases. The V gene's germline CDR1 is SGHVS and CDR2 FQNEAQ. The chain's CDR3 is CASSFFGQASSYEQYF. CDR3 nucleotide sequence: TGTGCCAGCAGCTTTTTTGGACAGGCGAGCTCCTACGAGCAGTACTTC.

The chain links TRBV9 to TRBJ1-1, with no clear D. V dropped 0 bases and J dropped 0 bases, with 9 bases sitting between them. The CDR3 sequence is 15 residues long. Germline V gene sequence: CDR1 SGDLS, CDR2 YYNGEE. The DNA of the CDR3 is TGTGCCAGCAGCGTAGGGGCAGACATGAACACTGAAGCTTTCTTT. This translates into CASSVGADMNTEAFF.

The genes are TRBV7-9 and TRBJ2-4; TRBD2 might be the D (5 bases). The CDR3 is 16 residues long. The germline gives CDR1 SEHNR, CDR2 FQNEAQ (reference sequence). V shed 5 bases and J shed 0 bases, with 14 bases lying between them. The CDR3, as DNA: TGTGCCAGCAGCGCGGGTTTCGAACTAGCCAAAAACATTCAGTACTTC. This translates into CASSAGFELAKNIQYF.

This clone has a handful of counts. The chain combines TRBV19 with TRBJ2-2; 7 bases align to TRBD1. Germline trimming cut 4 bases from V and 5 bases from J; bases unmatched to any gene: 7. CDR1 is LNHDA and CDR2 is SQIVND in the germline V gene (reference sequence). The CDR3 runs 15 residues. CDR3 sequence: CASSSTLTGTGELFF. For the CDR3, the DNA is TGTGCCAGTAGTAGCACCCTGACAGGGACCGGGGAGCTGTTTTTT.

The chain carries TRBV28 and TRBJ2-6, with 10 bases matching TRBD1. Looked up from germline, CDR1 is MDHEN and CDR2 is SYDVKM. The CDR3 extends over 19 amino acids. Trimming removed 11 bases from V and 0 bases from J; junction bases left unmatched: 16. This CDR3 reads CAVPRQGAVLPSGANVLTF. Here the CDR3 DNA reads TGTGCCGTTCCTAGACAGGGGGCCGTCCTCCCCTCTGGGGCCAACGTCCTGACTTTC.

This clone appeared a few times. The V gene is TRBV3-1 (or the pseudogene TRBV3-2), the J gene TRBJ2-1; 14 positions match TRBD2. Trimming removed 4 bases from V and 7 bases from J; junction bases left unmatched: 12. From germline, CDR1 is LGHDT and CDR2 YNNKEL (reference sequence). There are 18 residues in the CDR3. CDR3 region: CASSLSEGLAGALNEQFF. In DNA form, the CDR3 reads TGTGCCAGCAGCCTAAGCGAGGGACTAGCGGGAGCATTGAATGAGCAGTTCTTC.

The V and J genes are TRBV19 and TRBJ2-7; 13 bases are a match to TRBD2. The CDR3 length is 14 residues. Losses at the gene ends were 8 bases for V and 2 bases for J; bases not matched to a gene: 3. Germline values: CDR1 LNHDA, CDR2 SQIVND (reference sequence). The DNA of the CDR3 is TGTGCCAGTCGGACTAGCGGGAGCGCCTACGAGCAGTACTTC. Translating it yields CASRTSGSAYEQYF.

The chain links TRBV6-1 to TRBJ1-1, with no clear D. This CDR3 spans 13 amino acids. V was cut by 1 base and J by 4 bases, with 7 bases left in between. Looked up from germline, CDR1 is MNHNS and CDR2 is SASEGT. The CDR3 bases are TGTGCCAGCAGTGAAGTCGTCGGCACTGAAGCTTTCTTT. The encoded protein is CASSEVVGTEAFF.

The chain has TRBV28 and TRBJ1-1, with D unresolved. CDR1 and CDR2 from the germline V gene are MDHEN and SYDVKM. Deletions cut 7 bases from V and 10 bases from J, with 13 bases between. There are 11 residues in the CDR3. The CDR3 spells CASTMETGAFF. CDR3 nucleotides: TGTGCCAGCACCATGGAAACGGGAGCTTTCTTT.

CDR3 sequence (DNA): TGTGCCAGCTCACCAGACTGGACTGGGGCCAACGTCCTGACTTTC. It yields the protein CASSPDWTGANVLTF. The chain carries TRBV18 and TRBJ2-6, with D unclear. V lost 2 bases and J lost 2, with 7 bases in between. This CDR3 has 15 residues. The germline V gene encodes CDR1 KGHSH and CDR2 LQKENI.

This clone was seen only once. This rearrangement joins TRBV19 to TRBJ1-5, with 8 positions matching TRBD1. The CDR3 consists of 15 residues. Unmatched junction bases numbered 9, after V lost 7 bases and J lost 4 bases. CDR1 and CDR2 from the germline V gene are LNHDA and SQIVND (reference sequence). The CDR3 region is CASTIQGAINQPQHF. In DNA form, the CDR3 reads TGTGCCAGTACTATCCAGGGGGCGATTAATCAGCCCCAGCATTTT.

The V and J genes are TRBV5-1 and TRBJ1-4; 8 bases agree with TRBD1. CDR3 length: 16 amino acids. Germline loops: CDR1 SGHRS, CDR2 YFSETQ. After removal of 2 bases from V and 8 bases from J, the junction contained 11 bases not matched to a gene. As DNA, the CDR3 is TGCGCCAGCAGCTTCACCGGGACAGGTCAATTAGAAAAACTGTTTTTT. Protein: CASSFTGTGQLEKLFF.

The chain carries TRBV27 and TRBJ2-3; D gene uncertain. V dropped 5 bases and J dropped 2 bases, with 11 bases sitting between them. Germline values: CDR1 MNHEY, CDR2 SMNVEV (reference sequence). This CDR3 has 14 amino acids. This CDR3 reads CASSTDSHTDTQYF. Written as DNA, the CDR3 is TGTGCCAGCAGTACCGACTCACACACAGATACGCAGTATTTT.

This clone was seen a single time. The chain carries TRBV4-3 and TRBJ1-2; D may be TRBD1 (5 bases). Germline V gene lookup returns CDR1 LGHNA and CDR2 YSLEER. The CDR3 is 15 residues long. V was shortened by 0 bases and J by 1 base, with 9 bases between the two germline ends. The CDR3 loop reads CASSQDGGFNYGYTF. CDR3 nucleotide sequence: TGCGCCAGCAGCCAAGACGGGGGGTTTAACTATGGCTACACCTTC.

The chain recombines TRBV27 with TRBJ1-1; 8 bases are a match to TRBD1. Trimming at V came to 6 bases and at J to 8 bases, leaving 17 bases not matched to a gene. Germline loops: CDR1 MNHEY, CDR2 SMNVEV (reference sequence). The CDR3 runs to 16 residues. The CDR3 spells CASSKDSGQGASEAFF. The CDR3 coding sequence is TGTGCCAGCAGCAAAGATAGCGGACAGGGTGCCTCCGAAGCTTTCTTT.